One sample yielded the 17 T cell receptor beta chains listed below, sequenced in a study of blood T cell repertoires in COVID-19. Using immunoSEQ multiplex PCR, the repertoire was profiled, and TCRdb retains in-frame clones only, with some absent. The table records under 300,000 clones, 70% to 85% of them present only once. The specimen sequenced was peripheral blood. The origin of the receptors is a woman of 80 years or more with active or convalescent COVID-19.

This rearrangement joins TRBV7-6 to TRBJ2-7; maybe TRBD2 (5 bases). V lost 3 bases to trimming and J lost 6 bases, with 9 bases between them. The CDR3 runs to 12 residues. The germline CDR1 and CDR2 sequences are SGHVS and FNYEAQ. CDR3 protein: CASSLGRGEQYF. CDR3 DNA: TGTGCCAGCAGCTTGGGTCGGGGCGAGCAGTACTTC.

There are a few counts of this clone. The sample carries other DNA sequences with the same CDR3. CDR3 region: CSASTGTGATGELFF. The CDR3 DNA follows: TGCAGCGCTTCGACCGGGACAGGGGCCACCGGGGAGCTGTTTTTT. This chain joins TRBV29-1 and TRBJ2-2; 10 bases agree with TRBD1. V lost 7 bases and J lost 4; bases outside the gene matches: 9. This CDR3 has 15 amino acids. Germline V gene sequence: CDR1 SQVTM, CDR2 ANQGSEA.

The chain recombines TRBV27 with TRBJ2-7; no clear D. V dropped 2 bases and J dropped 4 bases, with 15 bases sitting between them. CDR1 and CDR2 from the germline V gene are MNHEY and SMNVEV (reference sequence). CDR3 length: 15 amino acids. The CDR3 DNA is TGTGCCAGCAGTTTAAATCCGAACCTAGAGTACGAGCAGTACTTC. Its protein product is CASSLNPNLEYEQYF.

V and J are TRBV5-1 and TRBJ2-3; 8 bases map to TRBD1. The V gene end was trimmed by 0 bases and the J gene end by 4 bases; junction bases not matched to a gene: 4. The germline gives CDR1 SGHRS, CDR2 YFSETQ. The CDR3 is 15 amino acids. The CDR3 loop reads CASSLVGQGADTQYF. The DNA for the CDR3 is TGCGCCAGCAGCTTGGTAGGACAGGGAGCAGATACGCAGTATTTT.

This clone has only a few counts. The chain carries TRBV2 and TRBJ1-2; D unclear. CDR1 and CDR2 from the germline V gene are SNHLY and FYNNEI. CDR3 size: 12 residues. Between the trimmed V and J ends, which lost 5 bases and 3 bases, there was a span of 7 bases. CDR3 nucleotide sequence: TGTGCCAGCAGTAGCGGGGACTATGGCTACACCTTC. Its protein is CASSSGDYGYTF.

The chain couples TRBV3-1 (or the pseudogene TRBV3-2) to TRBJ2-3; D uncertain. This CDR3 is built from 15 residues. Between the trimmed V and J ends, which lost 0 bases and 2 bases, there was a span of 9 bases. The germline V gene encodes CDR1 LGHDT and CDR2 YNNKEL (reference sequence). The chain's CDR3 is CASSQDPFVTDTQYF. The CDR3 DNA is TGTGCCAGCAGCCAAGATCCGTTCGTCACAGATACGCAGTATTTT.

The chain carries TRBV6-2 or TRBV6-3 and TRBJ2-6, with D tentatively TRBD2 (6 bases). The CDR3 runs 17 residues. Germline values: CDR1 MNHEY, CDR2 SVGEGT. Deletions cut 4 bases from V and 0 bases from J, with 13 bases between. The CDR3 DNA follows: TGTGCCAGCAGTTCCGTCTTGGGACTCTCTGGGGCCAACGTCCTGACTTTC. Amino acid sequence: CASSSVLGLSGANVLTF.

The CDR3 DNA is TGTGCCAGCAGCTTAACGTGGGCGTCGACTGAAGCTTTCTTT. It encodes CASSLTWASTEAFF. This chain joins TRBV5-6 and TRBJ1-1; D is undetermined. Germline CDR1 reads SGHDT; CDR2 reads YYEEEE. The CDR3 has 14 amino acids. With 2 bases removed from V and 5 bases from J, the gap between germline ends came to 13 bases.

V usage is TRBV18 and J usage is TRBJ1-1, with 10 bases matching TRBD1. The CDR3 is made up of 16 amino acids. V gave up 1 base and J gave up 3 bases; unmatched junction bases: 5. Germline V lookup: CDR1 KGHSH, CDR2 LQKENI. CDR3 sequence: CASSPLMTGGDTEAFF. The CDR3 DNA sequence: TGTGCCAGCTCACCACTCATGACAGGGGGCGACACTGAAGCTTTCTTT.

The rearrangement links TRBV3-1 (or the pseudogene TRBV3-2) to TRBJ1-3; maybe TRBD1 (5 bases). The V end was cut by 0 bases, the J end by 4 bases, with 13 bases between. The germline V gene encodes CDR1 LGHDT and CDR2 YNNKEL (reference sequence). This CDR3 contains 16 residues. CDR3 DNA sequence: TGTGCCAGCAGCCAAGAGGGTCAGGGTTCCGGAAACACCATATATTTT. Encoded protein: CASSQEGQGSGNTIYF.

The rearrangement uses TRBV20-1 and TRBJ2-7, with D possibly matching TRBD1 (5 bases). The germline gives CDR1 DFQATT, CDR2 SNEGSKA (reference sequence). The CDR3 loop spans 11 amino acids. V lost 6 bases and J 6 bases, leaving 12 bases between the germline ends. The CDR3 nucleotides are TGCAGTGCCCCTCAGGGTCCCGAGCAGTACTTC. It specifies CSAPQGPEQYF.

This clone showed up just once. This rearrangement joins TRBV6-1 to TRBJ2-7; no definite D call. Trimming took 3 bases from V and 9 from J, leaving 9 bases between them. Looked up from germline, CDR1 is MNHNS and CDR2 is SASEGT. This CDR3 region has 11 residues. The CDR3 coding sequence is TGTGCCAGCAGTGATCCACTACCGCAGTACTTC. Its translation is CASSDPLPQYF.

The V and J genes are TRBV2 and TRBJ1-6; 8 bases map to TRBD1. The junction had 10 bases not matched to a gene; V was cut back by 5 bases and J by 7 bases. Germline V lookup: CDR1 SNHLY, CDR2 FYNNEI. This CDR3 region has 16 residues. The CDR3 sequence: CASSTQGQVLNSPLHF. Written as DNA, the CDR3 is TGTGCCAGCAGTACCCAGGGACAGGTCTTAAATTCACCCCTCCACTTT.

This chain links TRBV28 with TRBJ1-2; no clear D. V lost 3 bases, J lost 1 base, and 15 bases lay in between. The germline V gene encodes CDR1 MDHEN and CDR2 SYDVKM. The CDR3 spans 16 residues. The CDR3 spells CASSFPERVLNYGYTF. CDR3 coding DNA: TGTGCCAGCAGTTTCCCCGAGCGGGTCCTTAACTATGGCTACACCTTC.

The DNA of the CDR3 is TGTGCCAGCAGCCAAGAATGGAGGGTCTCGGGGGCTAACTATGGCTACACCTTC. This translates into CASSQEWRVSGANYGYTF. This sequence joins TRBV14 and TRBJ1-2; possible D gene TRBD1, 5 bases. Trimming took 0 bases from V and 0 from J, leaving 17 bases between them. This CDR3 contains 18 residues. Per germline, CDR1 SGHDN and CDR2 FVKESK.

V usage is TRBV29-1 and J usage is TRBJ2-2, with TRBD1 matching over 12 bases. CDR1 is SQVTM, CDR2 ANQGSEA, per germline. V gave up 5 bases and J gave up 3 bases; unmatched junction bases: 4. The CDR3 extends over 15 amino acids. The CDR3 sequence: CSVTGTGGYTGELFF. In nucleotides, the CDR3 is TGCAGCGTTACCGGGACAGGGGGCTACACCGGGGAGCTGTTTTTT.

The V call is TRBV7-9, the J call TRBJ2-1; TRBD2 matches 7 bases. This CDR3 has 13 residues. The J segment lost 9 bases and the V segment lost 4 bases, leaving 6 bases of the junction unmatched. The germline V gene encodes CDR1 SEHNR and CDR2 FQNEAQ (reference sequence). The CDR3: CASSWGGEGEQFF. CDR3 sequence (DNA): TGTGCCAGCAGCTGGGGGGGTGAGGGTGAGCAGTTCTTC.